These T cell receptor beta chains were read from a single sample in a study of cytomegalovirus exposure and HLA in healthy donors. Measured with immunoSEQ multiplex PCR; TCRdb has only the in-frame clones, and not every one. The sample includes some 170,000 clones, about two thirds of them seen just once. Sequencing was performed on PBMCs. Every receptor here comes from a woman aged 30 to 39 in good health and CMV-seronegative. Both conserved end residues are part of each CDR3. Fields, in order: D gene, J gene, V gene, CDR3 length, clone size, CDR3 DNA, CDR3 protein. D genes are given only for firm matches. The size field is filled for only some rows; it gives once, few, many or a size class.

d_call: -
j_call: TRBJ2-1
v_call: TRBV7-9
cdr3_length: 12
clone_size: -
cdr3_nt: TGTGCCAGCAGCTTAGGCGGAGCCGGGCAGTTCTTC
cdr3_aa: CASSLGGAGQFF

d_call: TRBD1
j_call: TRBJ1-2
v_call: TRBV10-3
cdr3_length: 15
clone_size: -
cdr3_nt: TGTGCCATCAGTGCCGGGACAGGGGTGGTCTCGGGCTACACCTTC
cdr3_aa: CAISAGTGVVSGYTF

d_call: -
j_call: TRBJ1-1
v_call: TRBV15
cdr3_length: 15
clone_size: -
cdr3_nt: TGTGCCACCAGCAGAAGGGGGAGAGGCGACACTGAAGCTTTCTTT
cdr3_aa: CATSRRGRGDTEAFF

d_call: TRBD2
j_call: TRBJ2-7
v_call: TRBV7-2
cdr3_length: 14
clone_size: -
cdr3_nt: TGTGCCAGCAGCCTCGGGACTAGCGACTACGAGCAGTACTTC
cdr3_aa: CASSLGTSDYEQYF

d_call: TRBD1
j_call: TRBJ1-1
v_call: TRBV5-1
cdr3_length: 15
clone_size: -
cdr3_nt: TGCGCCAGCAGCTCCGGGACAGGGGTGAGCACTGAAGCTTTCTTT
cdr3_aa: CASSSGTGVSTEAFF

d_call: -
j_call: TRBJ1-1
v_call: TRBV14
cdr3_length: 13
clone_size: -
cdr3_nt: TGTGCCAGCAGCCAAAGGAGAAACACTGAAGCTTTCTTT
cdr3_aa: CASSQRRNTEAFF

d_call: -
j_call: TRBJ1-2
v_call: TRBV11-2
cdr3_length: 13
clone_size: -
cdr3_nt: TGTGCCAGCAGCTTATACAGGGTACACGGCTACACCTTC
cdr3_aa: CASSLYRVHGYTF

d_call: -
j_call: TRBJ2-7
v_call: TRBV29-1
cdr3_length: 12
clone_size: -
cdr3_nt: TGCAGCGTTGAGGAGTCTAGTAGCGAGCAGTACTTC
cdr3_aa: CSVEESSSEQYF

d_call: -
j_call: TRBJ2-2
v_call: TRBV6-1
cdr3_length: 14
clone_size: -
cdr3_nt: TGTGCCAGCATCTCGACCCCGGGGGCCGGGGAGCTGTTTTTT
cdr3_aa: CASISTPGAGELFF

d_call: TRBD1
j_call: TRBJ2-3
v_call: TRBV19
cdr3_length: 16
clone_size: -
cdr3_nt: TGTGCCAGTAGTACCCCACGACAGGGAAACACAGATACGCAGTATTTT
cdr3_aa: CASSTPRQGNTDTQYF

d_call: TRBD1
j_call: TRBJ2-7
v_call: TRBV30
cdr3_length: 16
clone_size: medium-sized
cdr3_nt: TGTGCCTGGAGTCAAGTTACAGGGGCCCTAGTCTACGAGCAGTACTTC
cdr3_aa: CAWSQVTGALVYEQYF

d_call: -
j_call: TRBJ2-7
v_call: TRBV6-5
cdr3_length: 11
clone_size: few
cdr3_nt: TGTGCCAGCTCCAGGGTAAACGAGCAGTACTTC
cdr3_aa: CASSRVNEQYF

d_call: TRBD1
j_call: TRBJ2-1
v_call: TRBV10-3
cdr3_length: 13
clone_size: -
cdr3_nt: TGTGCCATCACCAAGGGACAGGAACAAGAGCAGTTCTTC
cdr3_aa: CAITKGQEQEQFF

d_call: -
j_call: TRBJ2-3
v_call: TRBV29-1
cdr3_length: 13
clone_size: once
cdr3_nt: TGCAGCGTTCTGACAGGTCGGAGGGATACGCAGTATTTT
cdr3_aa: CSVLTGRRDTQYF

d_call: -
j_call: TRBJ1-3
v_call: TRBV19
cdr3_length: 17
clone_size: -
cdr3_nt: TGTGCTGCCAGTAGTTTAGTATCGGCAAGAGGTTCAAACACCATATATTTT
cdr3_aa: CAASSLVSARGSNTIYF

d_call: -
j_call: TRBJ2-7
v_call: TRBV7-9
cdr3_length: 15
clone_size: -
cdr3_nt: TGTGCCAGCAGCGCCCGGGACTTATTCTCCTACGAGCAGTACTTC
cdr3_aa: CASSARDLFSYEQYF

d_call: TRBD2
j_call: TRBJ2-7
v_call: TRBV4-2
cdr3_length: 17
clone_size: -
cdr3_nt: TGTGCCAGCAGCCAAGCTGCTAGCGGGAGTGCGATTGTCGAGCAGTACTTC
cdr3_aa: CASSQAASGSAIVEQYF

d_call: TRBD1
j_call: TRBJ1-1
v_call: TRBV28
cdr3_length: 14
clone_size: -
cdr3_nt: TGTGCCAGCAGTTTTACTGACAGGGGCACTGAAGCTTTCTTT
cdr3_aa: CASSFTDRGTEAFF

d_call: TRBD1
j_call: TRBJ2-1
v_call: TRBV7-3
cdr3_length: 14
clone_size: -
cdr3_nt: TGTGCCAGCAGCCCAGGGTTACAGGGGGATGAGCAGTTCTTC
cdr3_aa: CASSPGLQGDEQFF

d_call: -
j_call: TRBJ2-3
v_call: TRBV2
cdr3_length: 11
clone_size: -
cdr3_nt: TGTGCCAGCACCCACACAGATACGCAGTATTTT
cdr3_aa: CASTHTDTQYF

d_call: TRBD1
j_call: TRBJ1-6
v_call: TRBV5-4
cdr3_length: 13
clone_size: -
cdr3_nt: TGTGCCAGCAGTCGACAGGGGTCTGGGGCCCTCCACTTT
cdr3_aa: CASSRQGSGALHF

d_call: -
j_call: TRBJ1-2
v_call: TRBV7-2
cdr3_length: 14
clone_size: -
cdr3_nt: TGTGCCAGCAGCTTTCCGGGCTCGGGGTATGGCTACACCTTC
cdr3_aa: CASSFPGSGYGYTF

d_call: TRBD2
j_call: TRBJ2-1
v_call: TRBV7-2
cdr3_length: 15
clone_size: -
cdr3_nt: TGTGCCAGCAGCTCGTGGACTAGCGGGTACAATGAGCAGTTCTTC
cdr3_aa: CASSSWTSGYNEQFF

d_call: TRBD1
j_call: TRBJ1-2
v_call: TRBV7-8
cdr3_length: 15
clone_size: -
cdr3_nt: TGTGCCAGCAGCTTAGCGGGGACAGCAAACTATGGCTACACCTTC
cdr3_aa: CASSLAGTANYGYTF

d_call: -
j_call: TRBJ2-3
v_call: TRBV25-1
cdr3_length: 11
clone_size: -
cdr3_nt: TGTGCCTCCTTTAGGGGGGATACGCAGTATTTT
cdr3_aa: CASFRGDTQYF

d_call: -
j_call: TRBJ2-5
v_call: TRBV27
cdr3_length: 14
clone_size: -
cdr3_nt: TGTGCCAGCAGTCGAACGGGACTCCGTGAGACCCAGTACTTC
cdr3_aa: CASSRTGLRETQYF

d_call: -
j_call: TRBJ2-7
v_call: TRBV9
cdr3_length: 14
clone_size: -
cdr3_nt: TGTGCCAGCAGCGTTAACACAATCCCCTACGAGCAGTACTTC
cdr3_aa: CASSVNTIPYEQYF

d_call: -
j_call: TRBJ2-5
v_call: TRBV2
cdr3_length: 14
clone_size: few
cdr3_nt: TGTGCCAGCAGTGAAGAAAGTTACAAAGAGACCCAGTACTTC
cdr3_aa: CASSEESYKETQYF

d_call: TRBD2
j_call: TRBJ2-3
v_call: TRBV6-5
cdr3_length: 14
clone_size: -
cdr3_nt: TGTGCCAGCAAAGCGGGGGGGCCCTCAGATACGCAGTATTTT
cdr3_aa: CASKAGGPSDTQYF

d_call: TRBD1
j_call: TRBJ1-4
v_call: TRBV6-1
cdr3_length: 14
clone_size: -
cdr3_nt: TGTGCCGGGGGACAGGGGGAGGGTAATGAAAAACTGTTTTTT
cdr3_aa: CAGGQGEGNEKLFF

d_call: TRBD2
j_call: TRBJ2-1
v_call: TRBV2
cdr3_length: 14
clone_size: -
cdr3_nt: TGTGCCGGTGTGGCGGGGGAACTCTACAATGAGCAGTTCTTC
cdr3_aa: CAGVAGELYNEQFF

d_call: TRBD1
j_call: TRBJ2-3
v_call: TRBV10-3
cdr3_length: 13
clone_size: -
cdr3_nt: TGTGCCACCGTACAGGGGGAGGCAGATACGCAGTATTTT
cdr3_aa: CATVQGEADTQYF

d_call: TRBD2
j_call: TRBJ2-3
v_call: TRBV10-3
cdr3_length: 14
clone_size: -
cdr3_nt: TGTGCCATCAGGCGGGAGGCCCGAGGAGATACGCAGTATTTT
cdr3_aa: CAIRREARGDTQYF